This TCR beta chain was retrieved from a study of PD-1 blockade in classical Hodgkin lymphoma. Study at large: Every 2 weeks, patients got 3 mg/kg intravenous nivolumab.

The CDR3 loop spans 12 amino acids. The germline V gene has CDR1 SGHRS and CDR2 YFSETQ. V gave up 4 bases and J gave up 3 bases, with 6 bases separating them. Every patient experienced relapse after autologous stem cell transplantation, and brentuximab vedotin exposure varied. Patients showed best responses of complete response, partial response or progressive disease. TCRdb's copy holds only in-frame clones and misses some; the assay was immunoSEQ multiplex PCR. The table records 10,000 to 13,000 clones, around 79% of them present only once. Study-level findings and limits: Baseline diversity in complete responders resembled that of newly diagnosed patients.

Comments on this clone: Its antigen is unknown.

Source: peripheral blood mononuclear cells (PBMCs), taken at baseline. This chain joins TRBV5-1 and TRBJ2-3, with D possibly matching TRBD2 (6 bases). This clonotype was obtained from a human donor with classical Hodgkin lymphoma. In nucleotides, the CDR3 is TGCGCCAGCAGCCGGGAGACAGATACGCAGTATTTT. Its protein product is CASSRETDTQYF.